Each of the 29 T cell receptor beta chains below was sequenced from the same sample in a study of T cell responses to AZD1222 COVID-19 vaccine listed by TCRdb under 2021. Library preparation employed the immunoSEQ multiplex PCR assay. The table was pulled from immuneACCESS by TCRdb, which kept in-frame rearrangements only. Such tables lose some clones; where checked, under half of the loss comes from unresolved V genes, and the rest has no known cause. Across this sample there are over 50,000 clones, with 80% to 90% seen only once. Roughly 15% of the sample goes to the ten largest clones. The label giving this sample's time point can be read as: baseline before first vaccination. The sample in question was peripheral blood, obtained on day 0 of AZD1222 vaccination. The receptors stem from an adult in good health.

This clone is a singleton in its sample. The chain links TRBV3-1 (or the pseudogene TRBV3-2) to TRBJ2-2; the D gene is possibly TRBD1 (5 bases). Germline-derived CDR1 and CDR2 are LGHDT and YNNKEL (reference sequence). Trimming took 5 bases from V and 4 from J, leaving 14 bases between them. The CDR3 totals 15 residues. DNA of the CDR3: TGTGCCAGCAGCAACCAGGGCGGCGCCACCGGGGAGCTGTTTTTT. It translates to CASSNQGGATGELFF.

The gene calls are TRBV19 and TRBJ2-2; 7 positions agree with TRBD2. This CDR3 has 15 amino acids. The V and J ends lost 5 bases and 3 bases, in that order; junction bases with no gene match: 6. Germline V gene data show CDR1 as LNHDA and CDR2 as SQIVND (reference sequence). This CDR3 is CASSLLSGDTGELFF. CDR3 DNA sequence: TGTGCCAGTAGTCTTCTCAGCGGGGACACCGGGGAGCTGTTTTTT.

The chain recombines TRBV7-2 with TRBJ2-5, with D hard to call. V dropped 6 bases and J dropped 2 bases, with 7 bases sitting between them. Germline V gives CDR1 SGHTA, CDR2 FQGNSA. This CDR3 is built from 12 residues. The CDR3 DNA reads TGTGCCAGCAGTCTCCTACAAGAGACCCAGTACTTC. This encodes CASSLLQETQYF.

V is TRBV2 and J is TRBJ2-1; D gene unclear. In germline, CDR1 is SNHLY, CDR2 FYNNEI. The CDR3 runs to 12 residues. V lost 4 bases and J 8 bases, leaving 9 bases between the germline ends. The CDR3 loop is CASSGLDDEQFF. The CDR3 coding sequence is TGTGCCAGCAGTGGGCTGGACGATGAGCAGTTCTTC.

The chain recombines TRBV5-1 with TRBJ2-3; D may be TRBD2 (6 bases). CDR3 size: 15 residues. Trimming pared 3 bases from V and 3 bases from J, leaving 14 bases between. The germline gives CDR1 SGHRS, CDR2 YFSETQ. CDR3 region: CASSSWGVGTDTQYF. The CDR3 DNA reads TGCGCCAGCAGCTCTTGGGGGGTTGGTACAGATACGCAGTATTTT. Complete variable domain (other parts from reference TRBV5-1 and TRBJ2-3): KAGVTQTPRYLIKTRGQQVTLSCSPISGHRSVSWYQQTPGQGLQFLFEYFSETQRNKGNFPGRFSGRQFSNSRSEMNVSTLELGDSALYLCASSSWGVGTDTQYFGPGTRLTVL.

The chain links TRBV6-6 to TRBJ2-1, with D perhaps matching TRBD1 or TRBD2 (5 bases each). The CDR3 spans 14 residues. Looked up from germline, CDR1 is MNHNY and CDR2 is SVGAGI (reference sequence). Deletions cut 7 bases from V and 0 bases from J, with 10 bases between. CDR3 nucleotide sequence: TGTGCCAGCACCAGGGAGCCCTCCTACAATGAGCAGTTCTTC. This sequence encodes CASTREPSYNEQFF.

The rearrangement joins TRBV6-5 to TRBJ1-2; D gene unclear. This CDR3 contains 12 residues. V was cut by 8 bases and J by 8 bases, with 15 bases left in between. The germline V gene encodes CDR1 MNHEY and CDR2 SVGAGI. CDR3 coding DNA: TGTGCCAGCGGGCAGAACTCTCGAGGCTACACCTTC. As protein: CASGQNSRGYTF.

V gene TRBV5-1 combines with J gene TRBJ1-1, with D possibly being TRBD1 (6 bases). Looked up from germline, CDR1 is SGHRS and CDR2 is YFSETQ. The CDR3 loop spans 13 amino acids. V was clipped by 0 bases and J by 8 bases, with 11 bases between them. This chain's CDR3 is CASSLAGAGEAFF. The DNA of the CDR3 is TGCGCCAGCAGCTTGGCAGGGGCAGGGGAAGCTTTCTTT.

J is TRBJ2-5 and V is TRBV12-3 or TRBV12-4, with D hard to call. Trimming cost V 5 bases and J 7 bases, with 11 bases left between them. The CDR3 is made up of 12 amino acids. The CDR3 sequence: CASSGPIGTQYF. The CDR3 DNA sequence: TGTGCCAGCAGTGGCCCCATAGGGACCCAGTACTTC.

This chain uses TRBV19 with TRBJ1-1, with 9 bases matching TRBD1. Trimming cost V 3 bases and J 7 bases; bases outside gene matches: 6. Germline CDR1 is LNHDA and CDR2 is SQIVND (reference sequence). CDR3 size: 14 residues. The CDR3 protein is CASSIGDRAHEAFF. The CDR3 region has the DNA TGTGCCAGTAGTATCGGGGACAGGGCCCATGAAGCTTTCTTT.

The J gene is TRBJ2-1, the V gene TRBV7-2, with D perhaps being TRBD1 or TRBD2 (6 bases each). Between the trimmed V and J ends, which lost 2 bases and 6 bases, there was a span of 20 bases. The CDR3 sequence is 17 residues long. Germline-derived CDR1 and CDR2 are SGHTA and FQGNSA. Here the CDR3 reads CASSLTLAPVQGNEQFF. Here the CDR3 DNA reads TGTGCCAGCAGCTTAACGCTAGCGCCAGTACAGGGCAATGAGCAGTTCTTC. The full variable domain, in which reference TRBV7-2 and TRBJ2-1 provide the parts outside the CDR3, is GAGVSQSPSNKVTEKGKDVELRCDPISGHTALYWYRQSLGQGLEFLIYFQGNSAPDKSGLPSDRFSAERTGGSVSTLTIQRTQQEDSAVYLCASSLTLAPVQGNEQFFGPGTRLTVL.

The chain carries TRBV19 and TRBJ1-2, with unresolved D. Trimming took off 4 bases at V and 2 bases at J, with 14 bases between the two ends. Germline loops: CDR1 LNHDA, CDR2 SQIVND (reference sequence). This CDR3 is 15 amino acids long. CDR3 nucleotides: TGTGCCAGTAGTACAGAAATACATGTCAACTATGGCTACACCTTC. This translates into CASSTEIHVNYGYTF.

The V and J genes are TRBV30 and TRBJ1-5, with a possible D match to TRBD1 (5 bases). The germline CDR1 and CDR2 sequences are GTSNPN and SVGIG (reference sequence). The CDR3 covers 13 residues. V lost 3 bases to trimming and J lost 4 bases, with 10 bases between them. CDR3 sequence (DNA): TGTGCCTGGAGCACGGGGGAGAATCAGCCCCAGCATTTT. Translating gives CAWSTGENQPQHF.

This chain joins TRBV11-2 and TRBJ2-5; D is unresolved. Trimming shortened V by 0 bases and J by 5 bases, and 10 bases separated the two germline ends. The CDR3 has 14 amino acids. The germline V gene has CDR1 SGHAT and CDR2 FQNNGV. The CDR3 loop is CASSLETSRETQYF. The CDR3 nucleotides read TGTGCCAGCAGCTTAGAAACATCACGGGAGACCCAGTACTTC. Based on the CDR3 plus reference TRBV11-2 and TRBJ2-5, the full variable domain is EAGVAQSPRYKIIEKRQSVAFWCNPISGHATLYWYQQILGQGPKLLIQFQNNGVVDDSQLPKDRFSAERLKGVDSTLKIQPAKLEDSAVYLCASSLETSRETQYFGPGTRLLVL.

V and J are TRBV5-4 and TRBJ1-2, with D perhaps matching TRBD1 (5 bases). V gave up 4 bases and J gave up 5 bases, with 18 bases separating them. CDR3 size: 15 residues. Per the germline V gene, CDR1 is SGHNT and CDR2 is YYREEE (reference sequence). CDR3 region: CASSPQWGVRYGYTF. CDR3 bases: TGTGCCAGCAGCCCCCAATGGGGGGTGAGGTATGGCTACACCTTC.

This CDR3 reads CASSDRSSTDTQYF. Here the CDR3 DNA reads TGTGCCAGCAGCGACAGGTCTAGCACAGATACGCAGTATTTT. The rearrangement uses TRBV11-3 and TRBJ2-3, with D possibly being TRBD1 (6 bases). Per the germline V gene, CDR1 is SGHNT and CDR2 is YENEEA. The CDR3 contains 14 residues. Trimming left V 5 bases short and J 0 bases short, with 9 bases between. The full variable domain, completed using reference TRBV11-3 and TRBJ2-3, is EAGVVQSPRYKIIEKKQPVAFWCNPISGHNTLYWYLQNLGQGPELLIRYENEEAVDDSQLPKDRFSAERLKGVDSTLKIQPAELGDSAVYLCASSDRSSTDTQYFGPGTRLTVL.

The chain has TRBV25-1 and TRBJ1-6; 9 nucleotides agree with TRBD1. Germline V gene data show CDR1 as MGHDK and CDR2 as SYGVNS. After removal of 4 bases from V and 10 bases from J, the junction contained 8 bases not matched to a gene. The CDR3 loop spans 15 amino acids. The CDR3 DNA reads TGTGCCAGCAGTGGGTGGACAGGGGAGAGGTCACCCCTCCACTTT. Amino acid sequence: CASSGWTGERSPLHF.

J is TRBJ2-1 and V is TRBV2, with TRBD2 as a possible D gene (7 bases). CDR1 and CDR2 from the germline V gene are SNHLY and FYNNEI. This CDR3 comprises 14 residues. V was shortened by 7 bases and J by 9 bases, with 19 bases between the two germline ends. CDR3 protein: CASIKNGGLGEQFF. The CDR3 region has the DNA TGTGCCAGCATAAAAAACGGGGGGCTAGGTGAGCAGTTCTTC.

The V and J genes are TRBV6-1 and TRBJ1-4; maybe TRBD1 (6 bases). V dropped 3 bases and J dropped 7 bases, with 12 bases sitting between them. The CDR3 covers 14 residues. Per germline, CDR1 MNHNS and CDR2 SASEGT. The CDR3 DNA follows: TGTGCCAGCAGTGATAGGGGGGCGGGTGAAAAACTGTTTTTT. Its translation is CASSDRGAGEKLFF.

The J gene is TRBJ2-1, the V gene TRBV9; D is ambiguous. With 3 bases removed from V and 0 bases from J, the gap between germline ends came to 13 bases. CDR3 length: 16 residues. From germline, CDR1 is SGDLS and CDR2 YYNGEE. Here the CDR3 DNA reads TGTGCCAGCAGCGCCCGTTTAGGAAACTCCTACAATGAGCAGTTCTTC. Protein sequence: CASSARLGNSYNEQFF.

In this sample, this clone turned up a few times. The chain has TRBV28 and TRBJ2-2, with 8 bases that match TRBD2. Unmatched junction bases numbered 6, after V lost 3 bases and J lost 6 bases. In germline, CDR1 is MDHEN, CDR2 SYDVKM. The CDR3 contains 15 residues. The CDR3 sequence: CASSFGLANAGELFF. CDR3 nucleotides: TGTGCCAGCAGTTTTGGACTAGCTAATGCCGGGGAGCTGTTTTTT.

The chain couples TRBV30 to TRBJ1-2, with D possibly TRBD1 on 6 matching bases. The CDR3 has 13 amino acids. Deletions cut 1 base from V and 4 bases from J, with 10 bases between. Germline assignment: CDR1 GTSNPN and CDR2 SVGIG (reference sequence). The CDR3 DNA is TGTGCCTGGAGTGAATCAGGGGTCTATGGCTACACCTTC. It codes for CAWSESGVYGYTF.

The chain employs TRBV18 and TRBJ2-5; 9 bases fit TRBD2. The ends lost 6 bases at V and 5 bases at J; junction bases unmatched: 4. The CDR3 contains 13 residues. In germline, CDR1 is KGHSH, CDR2 LQKENI. The CDR3 protein is CASSRGLAETQYF. CDR3 in DNA: TGTGCCAGCTCGCGGGGACTAGCCGAGACCCAGTACTTC.

The chain has TRBV7-9 and TRBJ2-2; D call uncertain. CDR1 and CDR2 (germline): SEHNR, FQNEAQ (reference sequence). The CDR3 runs to 13 residues. The germline V and J ends were trimmed by 2 bases and 4 bases, with 5 bases remaining between them. The CDR3 region has the DNA TGTGCCAGCAGCTTAAGACGCACCGGGGAGCTGTTTTTT. This encodes CASSLRRTGELFF.

This clone was seen a single time. The chain links TRBV6-5 to TRBJ2-1; possibly TRBD1 or TRBD2 for D (6 bases each). The length of the CDR3 is 16 residues. The V gene lost 2 bases and the J gene lost 4 bases, with 15 bases spanning the gap. Germline V lookup: CDR1 MNHEY, CDR2 SVGAGI. The CDR3 is CASSYEGGAGYNEQFF. The DNA for the CDR3 is TGTGCCAGCAGTTACGAGGGGGGCGCAGGTTACAATGAGCAGTTCTTC.

J is TRBJ1-1 and V is TRBV12-3 or TRBV12-4; D is undetermined. This CDR3 has 12 residues. Trimming removed 3 bases at V and 6 bases at J, with 8 bases between. The CDR3 loop is CASSLEIPEAFF. The CDR3 region has the DNA TGTGCCAGCAGTTTGGAAATCCCTGAAGCTTTCTTT.

The J gene is TRBJ2-1, the V gene TRBV10-3; TRBD2 aligns across 7 bases. V lost 8 bases to trimming and J lost 6 bases; unmatched junction nucleotides: 7. The CDR3 sequence is 13 residues long. The germline gives CDR1 ENHRY, CDR2 SYGVKD. The CDR3 loop is CAIGEGPANEQFF. Written as DNA, the CDR3 is TGTGCCATCGGGGAGGGACCCGCCAATGAGCAGTTCTTC.

The CDR3 sequence is CASSPVGSMNTEAFF. In nucleotides, the CDR3 is TGCGCCAGCAGCCCAGTAGGATCCATGAACACTGAAGCTTTCTTT. This chain connects TRBV5-1 to TRBJ1-1; no clear D. This CDR3 has 15 amino acids. CDR1 and CDR2 (germline): SGHRS, YFSETQ. V dropped 4 bases and J dropped 0 bases, with 13 bases sitting between them.

The chain employs TRBV7-9 and TRBJ2-1; D is possibly TRBD1 (5 bases). Looked up from germline, CDR1 is SEHNR and CDR2 is FQNEAQ (reference sequence). The CDR3 length is 14 residues. V was cut by 4 bases and J by 0 bases, with 7 bases left in between. Here the CDR3 reads CASSSDSSYNEQFF. CDR3 coding DNA: TGTGCCAGCAGCTCTGACAGCTCCTACAATGAGCAGTTCTTC.